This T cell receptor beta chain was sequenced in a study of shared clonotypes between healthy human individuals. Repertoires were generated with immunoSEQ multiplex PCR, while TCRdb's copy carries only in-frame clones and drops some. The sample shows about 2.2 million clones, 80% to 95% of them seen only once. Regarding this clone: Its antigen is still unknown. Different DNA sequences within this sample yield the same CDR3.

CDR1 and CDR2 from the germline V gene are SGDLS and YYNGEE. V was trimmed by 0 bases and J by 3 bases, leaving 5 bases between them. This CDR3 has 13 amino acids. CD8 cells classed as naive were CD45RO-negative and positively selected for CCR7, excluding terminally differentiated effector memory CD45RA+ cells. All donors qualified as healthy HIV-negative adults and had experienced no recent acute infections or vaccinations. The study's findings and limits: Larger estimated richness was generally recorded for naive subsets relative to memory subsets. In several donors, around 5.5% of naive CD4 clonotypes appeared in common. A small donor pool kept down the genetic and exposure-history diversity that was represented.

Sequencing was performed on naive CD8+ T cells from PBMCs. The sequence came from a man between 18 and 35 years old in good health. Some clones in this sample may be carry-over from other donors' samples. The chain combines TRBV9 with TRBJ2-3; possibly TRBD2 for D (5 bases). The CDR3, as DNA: TGTGCCAGCAGCGTAGCGGGAACAGATACGCAGTATTTT. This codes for CASSVAGTDTQYF.